This TCR beta chain was captured in a study of blood T cell repertoires in COVID-19. Trimming at V came to 4 bases and at J to 6 bases, leaving 3 bases not matched to a gene. CDR3 length equals 14 residues. The germline V gene has CDR1 SGHRS and CDR2 YFSETQ. This table comes from immunoSEQ multiplex PCR, and its TCRdb copy is limited to in-frame clones, with some not included. The table has approximately 200,000 clones, 80% to 90% seen once; the top ten hold about 4.1%. The sample was peripheral blood. V and J are TRBV5-1 and TRBJ1-4; 10 positions agree with TRBD1. The origin of this receptor is a man over 45 with acute or convalescent COVID-19. In nucleotides, the CDR3 is TGCGCCAGCAGCGTTGGGACAGGGGATGAAAAACTGTTTTTT. This sequence encodes CASSVGTGDEKLFF.